This T cell receptor (beta chain) was documented in a study of blood T cell repertoires in COVID-19. Study-wide context: Sources were T cells, B-cell-depleted T cells, or PBMCs; the material itself was cDNA or gDNA.

Germline CDR1 and CDR2: GTSNPN and SVGIG (reference sequence). The CDR3 is 14 amino acids. V gave up 2 bases and J gave up 4 bases, with 12 bases separating them. Original handling: Estimation of nucleated cell counts was performed using reference gene primer amplification. Some clones are missing from TCRdb's copy, which holds only in-frame ones; the method was immunoSEQ multiplex PCR. That table is the source of V, J and clone size, and D and trimming were worked out from the DNA. The table lists around 400,000 clones, around nine tenths of them singletons. This study enrolled people aged 18 to 89 from about two dozen US geographic areas. People in the exposed group encountered a COVID-19 case within 2 weeks before entering the study.

The V and J genes are TRBV30 and TRBJ1-5; possibly TRBD1 for D (5 bases). The source is a woman aged 18 to 35 who had been exposed to COVID-19. What was sequenced was PBMCs or T cells enriched from blood (not recorded which). The CDR3 is CAWSRGDKNQPQHF. CDR3 sequence (DNA): TGTGCCTGGAGTCGGGGGGATAAAAATCAGCCCCAGCATTTT.